This TCR beta chain was captured in a study of technical replicates of blood from several donors. The data were produced by immunoSEQ multiplex PCR, yet TCRdb's version contains in-frame clones alone and is incomplete. The sample yields some 99,000 clones, 95% seen once. The sample was T cells isolated from PBMCs. This sequence originates from a human donor in good health.

The CDR3 loop is CASKKTGGSGELFF. As DNA, the CDR3 is TGTGCCAGCAAGAAGACAGGGGGCTCCGGGGAGCTGTTTTTT. The chain couples TRBV7-9 to TRBJ2-2; 10 bases agree with TRBD1. Per the germline V gene, CDR1 is SEHNR and CDR2 is FQNEAQ (reference sequence). V was pared by 7 bases and J by 6 bases, with 5 bases of the junction left unmatched. There are 14 residues in the CDR3.